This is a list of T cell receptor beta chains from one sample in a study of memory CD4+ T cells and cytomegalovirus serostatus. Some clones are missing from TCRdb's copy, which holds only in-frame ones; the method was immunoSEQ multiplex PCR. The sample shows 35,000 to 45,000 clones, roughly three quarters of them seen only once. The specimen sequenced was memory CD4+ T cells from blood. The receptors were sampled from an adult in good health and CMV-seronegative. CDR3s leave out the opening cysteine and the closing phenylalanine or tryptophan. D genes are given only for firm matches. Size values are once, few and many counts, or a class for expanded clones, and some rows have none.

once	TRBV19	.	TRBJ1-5	ASNRQGNQPQH
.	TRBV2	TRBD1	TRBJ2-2	ASSGTGFGTGELF
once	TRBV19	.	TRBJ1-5	ASSPQDSGNQPQH
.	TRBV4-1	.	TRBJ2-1	ASSRSGTDYNEQF
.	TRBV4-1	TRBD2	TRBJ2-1	ASSQGALSGSHNEQF
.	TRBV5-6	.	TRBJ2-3	ASSLGGRNTDTQY
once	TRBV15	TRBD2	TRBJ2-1	ATSSGRVTYNEQF
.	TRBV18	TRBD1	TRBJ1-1	ASSLQTGESTEAF
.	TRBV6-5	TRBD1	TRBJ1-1	ASSYSEQGSTEAF
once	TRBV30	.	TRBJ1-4	AWSPDRPVEKLF
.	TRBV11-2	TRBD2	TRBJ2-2	ASSLGDYRVGELF
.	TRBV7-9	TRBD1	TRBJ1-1	ASSLGQGVRTEAF
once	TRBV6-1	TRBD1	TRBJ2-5	ASSGQGVQETQY
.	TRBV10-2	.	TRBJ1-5	ASSESNVNQPQH
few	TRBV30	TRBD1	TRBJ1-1	AWSVRDSSKRTEAF
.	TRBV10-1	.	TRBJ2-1	ASSGGFSYNEQF
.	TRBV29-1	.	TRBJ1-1	SVVRGIGTEAF
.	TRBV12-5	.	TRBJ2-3	ASGRGEQADTQY
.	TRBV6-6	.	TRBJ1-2	ASSPSNYGYT
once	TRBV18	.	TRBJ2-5	ASSLGATSQETQY
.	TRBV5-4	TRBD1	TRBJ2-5	ASRPDRYQETQY
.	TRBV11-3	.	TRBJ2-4	ASSSRLAKNIQY
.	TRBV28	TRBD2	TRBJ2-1	ASSSLAGVSYNEQF
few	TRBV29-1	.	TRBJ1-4	SVDGGTNEKLF
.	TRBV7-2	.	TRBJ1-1	ASSPTSLGTEAF
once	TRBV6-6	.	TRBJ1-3	ASSSQTDGNTIY
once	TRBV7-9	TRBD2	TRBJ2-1	ASSSGLAGYNEQF
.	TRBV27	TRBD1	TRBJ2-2	ASSPTDRLFLTGELF
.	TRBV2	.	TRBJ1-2	ASSVTGTYGYT
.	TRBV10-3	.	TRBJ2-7	AISLGRNSYEQY
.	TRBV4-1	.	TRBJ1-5	ASSQGVGQPQH
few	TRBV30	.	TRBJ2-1	AWSVNNEQF
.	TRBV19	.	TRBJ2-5	ASSTRLGQETQY
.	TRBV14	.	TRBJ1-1	ASSQLNTEAF
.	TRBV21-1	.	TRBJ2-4	ASSKLAPRQLCVLAKNIQY
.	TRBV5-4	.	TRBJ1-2	ASSFRGAYYGYT
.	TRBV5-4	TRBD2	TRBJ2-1	ASSPGGYNEQF
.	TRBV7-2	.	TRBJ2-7	ASSFRQFEQY
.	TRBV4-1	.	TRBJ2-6	ASSQAQVRSGANVLT
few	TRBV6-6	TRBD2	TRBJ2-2	ASSYGGSTGELF
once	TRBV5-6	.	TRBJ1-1	ASSLVSGGNTEAF
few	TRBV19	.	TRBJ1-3	ASSIRGVGQTGNTIY
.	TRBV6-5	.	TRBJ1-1	ASRSGHMNTEAF
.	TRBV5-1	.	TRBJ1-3	ASSVGVSGNTIY
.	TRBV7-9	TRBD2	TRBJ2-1	ASSSQTSGRVNEQF
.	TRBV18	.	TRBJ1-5	ASSPGNQPQH